The sample holds a few counts of the clone carrying this TCR beta chain. Only in-frame clones appear in the TCRdb table, and some are missing; sequencing was by immunoSEQ multiplex PCR. This sample has about 1 million clones; roughly 80% occur once, and the top ten carry about 1.5%. V was pared by 4 bases and J by 0 bases, with 10 bases between. Germline loops: CDR1 SQVTM, CDR2 ANQGSEA. The CDR3 is made up of 14 amino acids. The data were obtained in a study of shared clonotypes between healthy human individuals. The origin of this receptor is a man in his late teens or twenties in good health. Material for sequencing was memory CD4+ T cells sorted from blood. Subset here: CD45RA-negative fraction. V and J are TRBV29-1 and TRBJ1-5; D unresolved. This CDR3 reads CSVGPRNSNQPQHF. CDR3 bases: TGCAGCGTTGGTCCCAGAAATAGCAATCAGCCCCAGCATTTT.